These 32 T cell receptor beta chains came from one sample sequenced in a study of cytomegalovirus exposure and HLA in healthy donors. PCR primers comprised 60 Vbeta and 13 Jbeta primers. Profiling relied on immunoSEQ multiplex PCR, and the TCRdb table lists in-frame clones only, not all of them. This table holds about 140,000 clones, around 80% found once. The sample comprised PBMCs. These receptors were obtained from a man aged 35 to 55 in good health and CMV-seronegative.

The sample holds a few counts of this clone. This chain joins TRBV7-2 and TRBJ2-7, with D perhaps matching TRBD1 (5 bases). Deletions cut 3 bases from V and 4 bases from J, with 13 bases between. Germline V lookup: CDR1 SGHTA, CDR2 FQGNSA. The CDR3 covers 14 residues. The CDR3 DNA follows: TGTGCCAGCAGCTTCCACAGGAGTCAGTACGAGCAGTACTTC. Translating gives CASSFHRSQYEQYF.

The chain links TRBV7-9 to TRBJ2-3; D is unclear. The V end was cut by 2 bases, the J end by 6 bases, with 9 bases between. Per the germline V gene, CDR1 is SEHNR and CDR2 is FQNEAQ (reference sequence). The CDR3 spans 13 residues. The CDR3 region is CASSLQTRDTQYF. The CDR3 DNA sequence: TGTGCCAGCAGCTTACAAACGCGGGATACGCAGTATTTT.

The chain links TRBV7-3 to TRBJ2-5, with D unresolved. Germline CDR1 is SGHTA and CDR2 is FQGTGA. Trimming took 4 bases from V and 4 from J, leaving 13 bases between them. The CDR3 loop spans 14 amino acids. In DNA, the CDR3 is TGTGCCAGCAGCTACGGCCCCACGGGAGAGACCCAGTACTTC. It specifies CASSYGPTGETQYF.

The chain is built from TRBV18 and TRBJ1-4, with TRBD1 matching over 9 bases. The V and J ends lost 2 bases and 6 bases, in that order; junction bases with no gene match: 4. This CDR3 region has 15 residues. From germline, CDR1 is KGHSH and CDR2 LQKENI. The CDR3 nucleotides read TGTGCCAGCTCACCATTGGGACAGGGACATGAAAAACTGTTTTTT. Translation: CASSPLGQGHEKLFF.

In this sample, this clone turned up once. The V call is TRBV4-3, the J call TRBJ2-5; 8 bases map to TRBD2. The J call is in doubt because the DNA end fits TRBJ2-7 better. This CDR3 has 15 amino acids. The V gene's germline CDR1 is LGHNA and CDR2 YSLEER. CDR3 residues: CASSQSPGLAYEQYF. The CDR3 coding sequence is TGCGCCAGCAGCCAAAGCCCGGGACTAGCCTACGAGCAGTACTTC.

This sequence joins TRBV9 and TRBJ1-1; TRBD1 matches 9 bases. Germline CDR1 and CDR2: SGDLS and YYNGEE. Trimming cost V 0 bases and J 9 bases; bases outside gene matches: 3. CDR3 length equals 13 residues. CDR3 amino acids: CASSVEGTGKAFF. As DNA, the CDR3 is TGTGCCAGCAGCGTAGAAGGGACAGGGAAAGCTTTCTTT.

This clone was recorded a few times. The rearrangement uses TRBV11-1 and TRBJ1-1, with 7 bases that match TRBD1. Trimming cost V 5 bases and J 5 bases; bases outside gene matches: 5. Germline V CDR1 and CDR2: SGHAT, FQDESV (reference sequence). The CDR3 runs to 13 residues. The CDR3 sequence: CASSGRQGTEAFF. CDR3 nucleotide sequence: TGTGCCAGCAGCGGAAGACAGGGAACTGAAGCTTTCTTT.

The genes are TRBV18 and TRBJ1-6, with TRBD1 as a possible D gene (5 bases). V lost 5 bases and J lost 9, with 17 bases in between. CDR1 is KGHSH, CDR2 LQKENI, per germline. CDR3 length: 15 residues. This CDR3 reads CASSEQAGSTSPLHF. The CDR3 DNA follows: TGTGCCAGCTCAGAACAGGCAGGATCTACTTCACCCCTCCACTTT.

The genes are TRBV6-1 and TRBJ1-2; TRBD1 aligns across 7 bases. Germline CDR1 MNHNS, CDR2 SASEGT. The CDR3 sequence is 16 residues long. With V trimmed by 1 base and J by 3 bases, 8 bases remained unmatched. The CDR3 sequence is CASSEVRGRQDYGYTF. CDR3 sequence (DNA): TGTGCCAGCAGTGAAGTTAGGGGGCGACAGGACTATGGCTACACCTTC.

This chain connects TRBV5-1 to TRBJ1-2; TRBD1 matches at 10 bases. The V and J ends lost 3 bases and 10 bases, in that order; junction bases with no gene match: 9. CDR3 length: 14 amino acids. Germline V gives CDR1 SGHRS, CDR2 YFSETQ. DNA for the CDR3: TGCGCCAGCAGCTCCTGGGACAGGGGCTGCGTCTACACCTTC. This gives the protein CASSSWDRGCVYTF.

CDR3 DNA: TGTGCCAGCAGCGCTTTGAGGGGGGGGTACTATGGCTACACCTTC. Protein product: CASSALRGGYYGYTF. This sequence joins TRBV2 and TRBJ1-2, with a weak D call TRBD1 (6 bases). The CDR3 totals 15 residues. Trimming shortened V by 6 bases and J by 3 bases, and 17 bases separated the two germline ends. CDR1 is SNHLY and CDR2 is FYNNEI in the germline V gene.

The chain recombines TRBV11-2 with TRBJ2-5; 10 bases are shared with TRBD1. The CDR3 is 17 residues long. Germline V gene sequence: CDR1 SGHAT, CDR2 FQNNGV. Trimming cost V 6 bases and J 1 base; bases outside gene matches: 11. Here the CDR3 DNA reads TGTGCCAGCAGGGGGACAGGGGTCGCCACGTTCCAAGAGACCCAGTACTTC. This translates into CASRGTGVATFQETQYF.

This chain connects TRBV27 to TRBJ2-3; unclear D gene. V was trimmed by 4 bases and J by 5 bases, leaving 10 bases between them. The CDR3 sequence is 13 residues long. CDR1 and CDR2 from the germline V gene are MNHEY and SMNVEV (reference sequence). The CDR3 region is CASSSDLGDTQYF. CDR3 DNA: TGTGCCAGCAGTTCTGACTTGGGAGATACGCAGTATTTT.

V usage is TRBV5-1 and J usage is TRBJ2-3; 8 nucleotides agree with TRBD1. The junction had 16 bases not matched to a gene; V was cut back by 3 bases and J by 4 bases. Germline loops: CDR1 SGHRS, CDR2 YFSETQ. This CDR3 has 18 amino acids. The CDR3 reads CASSSLTGQGRRSDTQYF. CDR3 bases: TGCGCCAGCAGCTCACTAACTGGACAGGGCAGAAGGTCAGATACGCAGTATTTT.

V usage is TRBV6-5 and J usage is TRBJ1-6, with 9 bases lining up with TRBD1. Germline-derived CDR1 and CDR2 are MNHEY and SVGAGI. CDR3 length: 14 residues. V lost 5 bases to trimming and J lost 8 bases; unmatched junction nucleotides: 4. The CDR3 coding sequence is TGTGCCAGCAGTCCAGACAGGGGGGATTCACCCCTCCACTTT. This translates into CASSPDRGDSPLHF.

The chain recombines TRBV6-1 with TRBJ2-7; 7 bases fit TRBD2. This CDR3 is built from 15 residues. The J segment lost 1 base and the V segment lost 8 bases, leaving 11 bases of the junction unmatched. In germline, CDR1 is MNHNS, CDR2 SASEGT. As DNA, the CDR3 is TGTGCCAGCCCAGGAAGGAGCGGGGCATCCTACGAGCAGTACTTC. Translating it yields CASPGRSGASYEQYF.

The chain uses TRBV19 and TRBJ1-6; the D gene is possibly TRBD1 (5 bases). The V gene's germline CDR1 is LNHDA and CDR2 SQIVND (reference sequence). The CDR3 extends over 14 amino acids. Trimming shortened V by 3 bases and J by 6 bases, and 9 bases separated the two germline ends. The DNA for the CDR3 is TGTGCCAGTAGTATTTTCGGGGGTAATTCACCCCTCCACTTT. As protein: CASSIFGGNSPLHF.

The chain recombines TRBV5-1 with TRBJ2-7, with 16 bases matching TRBD2. CDR1 SGHRS and CDR2 YFSETQ come from the germline V gene. J lost 2 bases, V lost 4 bases, and 3 bases had no gene match. The CDR3 runs to 16 residues. Written as DNA, the CDR3 is TGCGCCAGCAGCGGGACTAGCGGGGGGGCCGCCTACGAGCAGTACTTC. It encodes CASSGTSGGAAYEQYF.

This chain uses TRBV4-2 with TRBJ2-4, with a possible D match to TRBD2 (6 bases). The CDR3 has 17 amino acids. Between the trimmed V and J ends, which lost 0 bases and 0 bases, there was a span of 12 bases. In germline, CDR1 is LGHNA, CDR2 YNFKEQ. CDR3 sequence: CASSQDHGSLAKNIQYF. The CDR3 nucleotides are TGTGCCAGCAGCCAAGATCACGGGAGTCTAGCCAAAAACATTCAGTACTTC.

V gene TRBV5-1 combines with J gene TRBJ1-4; D is uncertain. The ends were cut back, 4 bases at V and 1 base at J, with 11 bases in the middle. The germline CDR1 and CDR2 sequences are SGHRS and YFSETQ. The length of the CDR3 is 15 residues. Here the CDR3 reads CASSPNAGTNEKLFF. In DNA form, the CDR3 reads TGCGCCAGCAGCCCTAACGCCGGAACTAATGAAAAACTGTTTTTT. The full variable domain, its missing parts supplied by reference TRBV5-1 and TRBJ1-4, is KAGVTQTPRYLIKTRGQQVTLSCSPISGHRSVSWYQQTPGQGLQFLFEYFSETQRNKGNFPGRFSGRQFSNSRSEMNVSTLELGDSALYLCASSPNAGTNEKLFFGSGTQLSVL.

The CDR3 DNA follows: TGCGCCAGCAGCCTCCCTCCTCCGGGAGAAAACACTGAAGCTTTCTTT. Protein product: CASSLPPPGENTEAFF. The chain recombines TRBV4-1 with TRBJ1-1, with D uncertain. The V end was cut by 4 bases, the J end by 2 bases, with 17 bases between. Germline CDR1 is MGHRA and CDR2 is YSYEKL. This CDR3 is 16 amino acids long.

The gene calls are TRBV28 and TRBJ2-7; 7 nucleotides line up with TRBD1. In germline, CDR1 is MDHEN, CDR2 SYDVKM. The CDR3 sequence is 15 residues long. V shed 4 bases, J shed 4 bases, and the junction held 10 bases outside the gene matches. CDR3: CASSSPRGSQYEQYF. CDR3 coding DNA: TGTGCCAGCAGTTCCCCCAGGGGGTCGCAGTACGAGCAGTACTTC. Based on the CDR3 plus reference TRBV28 and TRBJ2-7, the full variable domain is DVKVTQSSRYLVKRTGEKVFLECVQDMDHENMFWYRQDPGLGLRLIYFSYDVKMKEKGDIPEGYSVSREKKERFSLILESASTNQTSMYLCASSSPRGSQYEQYFGPGTRLTVT.

The chain has TRBV7-2 and TRBJ1-4; D possibly corresponds to TRBD1 (6 bases). Trimming cost V 0 bases and J 7 bases, with 15 bases left between them. Germline V lookup: CDR1 SGHTA, CDR2 FQGNSA. The CDR3 has 16 residues. The chain's CDR3 is CASSLANPGDGEKLFF. The CDR3 DNA reads TGTGCCAGCAGCTTAGCGAACCCAGGGGATGGTGAAAAACTGTTTTTT. Together with reference TRBV7-2 and TRBJ1-4, the CDR3 gives the full variable domain: GAGVSQSPSNKVTEKGKDVELRCDPISGHTALYWYRQSLGQGLEFLIYFQGNSAPDKSGLPSDRFSAERTGGSVSTLTIQRTQQEDSAVYLCASSLANPGDGEKLFFGSGTQLSVL.

The V gene is TRBV2, the J gene TRBJ1-5; D not resolved. The CDR3 covers 16 residues. V lost 8 bases and J 0 bases, leaving 17 bases between the germline ends. In germline, CDR1 is SNHLY, CDR2 FYNNEI. The CDR3: CASSGGRFYSNQPQHF. CDR3 nucleotides: TGTGCCAGCTCGGGAGGCAGATTCTATAGCAATCAGCCCCAGCATTTT.

The chain links TRBV7-2 to TRBJ2-2; TRBD1 might be the D (6 bases). Germline V gene data show CDR1 as SGHTA and CDR2 as FQGNSA. The V end lost 2 bases, the J end lost 9 bases, and 13 bases lay between the germline ends. CDR3 length equals 14 residues. The CDR3 loop is CASSLSQGGRELFF. The CDR3, as DNA: TGTGCCAGCAGCTTATCACAGGGTGGTCGGGAGCTGTTTTTT.

The genes are TRBV7-9 and TRBJ2-1; the match to TRBD2 covers 8 bases. The germline gives CDR1 SEHNR, CDR2 FQNEAQ (reference sequence). CDR3 size: 18 residues. The ends lost 5 bases at V and 9 bases at J; junction bases unmatched: 21. The CDR3 DNA sequence: TGTGCCAGCAGCCCTCTCCCCACGGGGGGGCGCAGATTAGGTGAGCAGTTCTTC. Translation gives CASSPLPTGGRRLGEQFF.

The J gene is TRBJ1-3, the V gene TRBV6-6; perhaps TRBD1 as D (5 bases). Germline CDR1 MNHNY, CDR2 SVGAGI (reference sequence). Trimming left V 5 bases short and J 4 bases short, with 15 bases between. CDR3 length: 15 residues. CDR3 DNA sequence: TGTGCCAGCAGTCCCCGGGGGAGATCCGGAAACACCATATATTTT. Its translation: CASSPRGRSGNTIYF.

CDR3 loop: CASRGGGYNEQFF. CDR3 nucleotide sequence: TGCGCCAGCAGGGGGGGTGGATACAATGAGCAGTTCTTC. J is TRBJ2-1 and V is TRBV5-1; a possible D gene is TRBD2 (6 bases). This CDR3 is 13 amino acids long. V was trimmed by 5 bases and J by 4 bases, leaving 10 bases between them. Germline CDR1 and CDR2: SGHRS and YFSETQ.

The chain recombines TRBV15 with TRBJ2-5, with TRBD1 as a possible D gene (6 bases). CDR3 length equals 15 residues. CDR1 LNHNV and CDR2 YYDKDF come from the germline V gene (reference sequence). V shed 7 bases and J shed 0 bases, with 15 bases lying between them. CDR3 residues: CATKSQGWDQETQYF. The DNA for the CDR3 is TGTGCCACCAAGTCTCAGGGGTGGGACCAAGAGACCCAGTACTTC.

V is TRBV4-1 and J is TRBJ2-7, with 7 nucleotides matching TRBD2. J gave up 2 bases and V 0 bases, and 7 bases lay outside the gene matches. CDR3 length equals 16 residues. CDR1 is MGHRA and CDR2 is YSYEKL in the germline V gene. In DNA, the CDR3 is TGCGCCAGCAGCCAAGATGGGGGGGAGCCGACCTACGAGCAGTACTTC. Amino acids: CASSQDGGEPTYEQYF.

V usage is TRBV18 and J usage is TRBJ2-1; 8 bases line up with TRBD2. The V and J ends lost 6 bases and 4 bases, in that order; junction bases with no gene match: 5. The V gene's germline CDR1 is KGHSH and CDR2 LQKENI. The CDR3 runs to 14 residues. CDR3 coding DNA: TGTGCCAGCTCCCCGTCGGGGGGGTACAATGAGCAGTTCTTC. It translates to CASSPSGGYNEQFF.

This clone appeared a single time. The gene calls are TRBV7-3 and TRBJ2-2; maybe TRBD1 (6 bases). The germline V gene encodes CDR1 SGHTA and CDR2 FQGTGA. V shed 2 bases and J shed 6 bases, with 7 bases lying between them. The CDR3 spans 13 residues. The CDR3 region is CASSLPGAGELFF. CDR3 bases: TGTGCCAGCAGCTTACCAGGGGCCGGGGAGCTGTTTTTT. The full variable domain, with the rest looked up from reference TRBV7-3 and TRBJ2-2, is GAGVSQTPSNKVTEKGKYVELRCDPISGHTALYWYRQSLGQGPEFLIYFQGTGAADDSGLPNDRFFAVRPEGSVSTLKIQRTERGDSAVYLCASSLPGAGELFFGEGSRLTVL.